Described below is a single TCR beta chain sequence and its context. Antigen specificity is unknown. Germline V gives CDR1 SGDLS, CDR2 YYNGEE. Trimming took off 6 bases at V and 1 base at J, with 15 bases between the two ends. The CDR3 covers 15 residues. For the diagnoses, clinical symptoms, serum thyroxine and TRAb, thyroid ultrasound and orbital computed tomography were used. This sample was taken from a study of T cells in Graves' hyperthyroidism and ophthalmopathy. Researchers took RNA transcripts and amplified the TCR beta CDR3 regions from them. A set of HTBI primers served as the primers for a first-round RT-PCR of the TCR CDR3. TCRdb used MiXCR to reprocess the multiplex PCR reads, holding one entry per CDR3 protein. The sample carries about 640,000 distinct CDR3 sequences, around 21% recorded once. The study's findings and limits: Using 13 V-J features, a model discriminated ophthalmopathy from stable hyperthyroidism. It was a median approximately 7.1 months before onset that the model predicted ophthalmopathy.

Sequences were obtained from blood. The TCR sequence derives from a man aged 30-40 years with Graves' ophthalmopathy. This chain uses TRBV9 with TRBJ2-3; D not certain. The CDR3 spells CASTLMADGTDTQYF. Written as DNA, the CDR3 is TGTGCCAGCACCCTGATGGCGGACGGCACAGATACGCAGTATTTT.